This TCR beta chain was observed in a study of glioma-infiltrating T cells. Germline V gene sequence: CDR1 MNHEY, CDR2 SVGEGT. V was cut by 2 bases and J by 0 bases, with 23 bases left in between. This CDR3 has 20 amino acids. Amplification of TCR alpha and beta CDR3 regions from RNA used iRepertoire nested multiplex PCR. TCRdb reprocessed the multiplex PCR reads with MiXCR, giving one entry per CDR3 protein. The sample shows thousands of distinct CDR3 sequences, around 30% of them seen only once. By share, this clonotype counts as medium-sized. Its antigen remains unknown. Broader study findings: CDR3 overlap between tissue and blood was very small. Tissue-blood divergence was below expectation in non-neoplastic patients, above in gliomas.

This TCR came from a human donor with low-grade glioma or glioblastoma, undergoing nonglioma brain surgery, or in good health (not recorded which). Sample: glioma tissue, nonneoplastic brain tissue, or PBMCs (not recorded which). The chain is built from TRBV6-2 or TRBV6-3 and TRBJ2-1; the D gene is possibly TRBD2 (6 bases). CDR3 residues: CASSYTTGTPDRSSYNEQFF. In DNA, the CDR3 is TGTGCCAGCAGTTACACAACCGGGACTCCGGACCGGAGCTCCTACAATGAGCAGTTCTTC.